These 8 T cell receptor beta chains were sequenced from one sample in a study of shared T cell receptors in the human thymus. Clones were sequenced by immunoSEQ multiplex PCR, and TCRdb holds only the in-frame ones, with some missing. The data show roughly 550,000 clones, 78% seen once. The sample was also reused in another study, on human thymus T cells.

The specimen was thymocytes. Source of these receptors: a boy in the first two years of life with a congenital heart defect.

This clone was found a few times. V is TRBV4-3 and J is TRBJ2-1; 11 nucleotides align to TRBD2. This CDR3 comprises 16 residues. Germline CDR1 and CDR2: LGHNA and YSLEER. The J segment lost 8 bases and the V segment lost 4 bases, leaving 10 bases of the junction unmatched. Here the CDR3 reads CASSRELAGERDEQFF. The CDR3 nucleotides are TGCGCCAGCAGCCGAGAACTAGCGGGAGAACGTGATGAGCAGTTCTTC.

V is TRBV4-1 and J is TRBJ2-7, with 7 bases that match TRBD1. Germline values: CDR1 MGHRA, CDR2 YSYEKL. The CDR3 is 14 residues long. V gave up 1 base and J gave up 2 bases; unmatched junction bases: 2. CDR3 in DNA: TGCGCCAGCAGCCAAGGGGACAGCCCCTACGAGCAGTACTTC. This translates into CASSQGDSPYEQYF.

This chain links TRBV9 with TRBJ2-6; TRBD1 aligns across 7 bases. CDR1 and CDR2 from the germline V gene are SGDLS and YYNGEE. Germline trimming cut 3 bases from V and 0 bases from J; bases unmatched to any gene: 3. The CDR3 extends over 16 amino acids. The CDR3 sequence: CASSARDSSGANVLTF. The CDR3 nucleotides are TGTGCCAGCAGCGCAAGGGACAGCTCTGGGGCCAACGTCCTGACTTTC.

The rearrangement links TRBV2 to TRBJ2-7; 12 nucleotides match TRBD2. The V gene's germline CDR1 is SNHLY and CDR2 FYNNEI. V gave up 6 bases and J gave up 5 bases; unmatched junction bases: 8. CDR3 length: 15 amino acids. CDR3 residues: CASRTLAGGPDEQYF. CDR3 in DNA: TGTGCCAGCAGGACCCTAGCGGGAGGGCCCGACGAGCAGTACTTC.

The chain combines TRBV6-4 with TRBJ2-1; D perhaps matches TRBD2 (6 bases). Germline V gene lookup returns CDR1 MRHNA and CDR2 SNTAGT. Between the trimmed V and J ends, which lost 0 bases and 6 bases, there was a span of 9 bases. The CDR3 consists of 14 residues. CDR3 region: CASSDSREGNEQFF. CDR3 bases: TGTGCCAGCAGTGACTCGCGGGAAGGCAATGAGCAGTTCTTC.

CDR3 nucleotides: TGTGCCAGTAGTACGAACCCGGGACAGGGGAATTTGCGGACTAATGAAAAACTGTTTTTT. Translating it yields CASSTNPGQGNLRTNEKLFF. The chain recombines TRBV19 with TRBJ1-4; 10 nucleotides align to TRBD1. This CDR3 is built from 20 residues. CDR1 and CDR2 (germline): LNHDA, SQIVND (reference sequence). Germline trimming cut 4 bases from V and 2 bases from J; bases unmatched to any gene: 16.

The rearrangement uses TRBV10-2 and TRBJ1-1; D is perhaps TRBD1 (5 bases). V was shortened by 0 bases and J by 11 bases, with 13 bases between the two germline ends. The CDR3 is 13 residues long. The V gene's germline CDR1 is WSHSY and CDR2 SAAADI. CDR3 in DNA: TGCGCCAGCAGTGAGTCGACGGGAGGGGTCGCTTTCTTT. Its translation is CASSESTGGVAFF.

This rearrangement joins TRBV5-8 to TRBJ1-2, with 11 bases lining up with TRBD1. The CDR3 has 16 amino acids. Germline assignment: CDR1 SGHTS and CDR2 YDEGEE. The V segment lost 4 bases and the J segment 6 bases; nucleotides outside the gene matches: 11. The CDR3 region is CASSNGWTGGANGYTF. CDR3 in DNA: TGTGCCAGCAGCAACGGATGGACAGGGGGCGCAAATGGCTACACCTTC.